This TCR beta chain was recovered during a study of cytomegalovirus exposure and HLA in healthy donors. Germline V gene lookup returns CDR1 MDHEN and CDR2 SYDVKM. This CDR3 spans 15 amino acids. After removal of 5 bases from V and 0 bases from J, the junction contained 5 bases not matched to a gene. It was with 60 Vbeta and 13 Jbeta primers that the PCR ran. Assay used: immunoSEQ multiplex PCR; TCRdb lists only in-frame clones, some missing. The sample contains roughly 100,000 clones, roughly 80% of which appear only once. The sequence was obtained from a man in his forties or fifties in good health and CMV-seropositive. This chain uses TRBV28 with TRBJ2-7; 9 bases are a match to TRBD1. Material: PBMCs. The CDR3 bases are TGTGCCAGCAGTCTGGGACAGGGAGGCTCCTACGAGCAGTACTTC. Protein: CASSLGQGGSYEQYF. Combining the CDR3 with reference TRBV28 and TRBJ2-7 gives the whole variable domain DVKVTQSSRYLVKRTGEKVFLECVQDMDHENMFWYRQDPGLGLRLIYFSYDVKMKEKGDIPEGYSVSREKKERFSLILESASTNQTSMYLCASSLGQGGSYEQYFGPGTRLTVT.